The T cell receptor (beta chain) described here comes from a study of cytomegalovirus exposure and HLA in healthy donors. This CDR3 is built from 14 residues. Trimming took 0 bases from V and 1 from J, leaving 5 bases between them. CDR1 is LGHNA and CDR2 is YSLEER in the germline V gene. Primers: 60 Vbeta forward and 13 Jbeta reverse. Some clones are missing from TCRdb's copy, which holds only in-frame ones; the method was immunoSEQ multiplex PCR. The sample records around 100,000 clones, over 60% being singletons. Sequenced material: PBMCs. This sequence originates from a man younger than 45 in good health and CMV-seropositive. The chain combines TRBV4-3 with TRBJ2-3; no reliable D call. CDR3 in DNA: TGCGCCAGCAGCCAAGATCCAGGCACAGATACGCAGTATTTT. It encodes CASSQDPGTDTQYF.